This paragraph reports one T cell receptor beta chain. This sample stems from a study of blood T cell repertoires in COVID-19. There are 14 residues in the CDR3. V shed 1 base, J shed 7 bases, and the junction held 6 bases outside the gene matches. The germline CDR1 and CDR2 sequences are SGHAT and FQNNGV. Original methodology: The authors estimated nucleated cell counts from reference gene primer amplification. The assay was immunoSEQ multiplex PCR, and TCRdb's table has in-frame clones only and misses some. Clonal size and the V and J genes are those of that table, whereas D and trimming came from the DNA. Here the sample spans around 150,000 clones, 70% to 85% being singletons.

Specimen: peripheral blood. The chain recombines TRBV11-2 with TRBJ1-2, with 7 bases identical to TRBD1. This sequence was found in a woman of 80 years or more with acute or convalescent COVID-19. The CDR3 loop reads CASSLATGDFGYTF. The CDR3 nucleotides are TGTGCCAGCAGCTTAGCAACAGGGGATTTTGGCTACACCTTC. The full variable domain, with the rest looked up from reference TRBV11-2 and TRBJ1-2, is EAGVAQSPRYKIIEKRQSVAFWCNPISGHATLYWYQQILGQGPKLLIQFQNNGVVDDSQLPKDRFSAERLKGVDSTLKIQPAKLEDSAVYLCASSLATGDFGYTFGSGTRLTVV.